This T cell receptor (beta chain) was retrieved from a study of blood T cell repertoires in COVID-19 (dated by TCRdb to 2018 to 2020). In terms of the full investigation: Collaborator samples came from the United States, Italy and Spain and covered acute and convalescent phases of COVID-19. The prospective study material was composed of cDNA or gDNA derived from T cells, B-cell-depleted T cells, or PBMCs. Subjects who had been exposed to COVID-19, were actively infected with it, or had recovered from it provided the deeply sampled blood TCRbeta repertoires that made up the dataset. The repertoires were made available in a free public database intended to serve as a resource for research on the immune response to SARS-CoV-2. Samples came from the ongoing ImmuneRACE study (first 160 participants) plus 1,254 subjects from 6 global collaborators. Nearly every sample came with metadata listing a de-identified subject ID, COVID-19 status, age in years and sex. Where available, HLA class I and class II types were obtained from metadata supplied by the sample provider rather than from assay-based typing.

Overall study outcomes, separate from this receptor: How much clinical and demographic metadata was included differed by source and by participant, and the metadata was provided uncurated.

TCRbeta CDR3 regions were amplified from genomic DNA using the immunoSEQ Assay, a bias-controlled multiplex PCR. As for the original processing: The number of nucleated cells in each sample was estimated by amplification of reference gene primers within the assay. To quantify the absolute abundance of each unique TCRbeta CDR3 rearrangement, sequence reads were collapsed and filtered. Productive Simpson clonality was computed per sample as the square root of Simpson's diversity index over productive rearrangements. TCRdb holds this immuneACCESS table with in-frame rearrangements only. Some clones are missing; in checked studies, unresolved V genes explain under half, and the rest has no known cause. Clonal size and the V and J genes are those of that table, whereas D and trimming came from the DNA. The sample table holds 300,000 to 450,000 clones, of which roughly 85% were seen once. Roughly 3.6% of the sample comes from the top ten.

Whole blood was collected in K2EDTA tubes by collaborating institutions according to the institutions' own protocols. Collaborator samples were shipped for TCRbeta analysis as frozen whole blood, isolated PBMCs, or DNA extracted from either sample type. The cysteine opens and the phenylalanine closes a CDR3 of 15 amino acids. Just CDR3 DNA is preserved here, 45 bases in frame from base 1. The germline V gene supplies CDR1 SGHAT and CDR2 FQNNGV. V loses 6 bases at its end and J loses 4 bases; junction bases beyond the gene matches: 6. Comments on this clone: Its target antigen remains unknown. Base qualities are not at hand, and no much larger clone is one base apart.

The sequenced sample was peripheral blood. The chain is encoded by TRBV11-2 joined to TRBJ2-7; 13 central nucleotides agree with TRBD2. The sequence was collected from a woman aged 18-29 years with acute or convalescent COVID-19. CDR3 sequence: CASRWTSGSTYEQYF. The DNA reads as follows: TGTGCCAGCAGATGGACTAGCGGGAGCACTTACGAGCAGTACTTC.